The 21 T cell receptor beta chains presented below share a single source sample, sequenced in a study of identical twins. TCRdb reprocessed the 5' RACE reads with MiXCR, giving one entry per CDR3 protein. The sample records 500,000 or so distinct CDR3 sequences, about 20% being singletons. The same data also went into a second study, on T cells expressing NK-cell markers.

Sequencing was done on a sample of CD4+ T cells sorted from blood. These receptors all stem from a woman in her late teens or twenties in good health.

This clonotype was seen a few times. The chain carries TRBV30 and TRBJ1-1; weak D call: TRBD1 (5 bases). V shed 3 bases and J shed 3 bases, with 17 bases lying between them. Germline loops: CDR1 GTSNPN, CDR2 SVGIG (reference sequence). The CDR3 is 15 amino acids. CDR3 loop: CAWRATPGTHTEAFF. The CDR3 region has the DNA TGTGCCTGGAGGGCAACCCCCGGGACTCACACTGAAGCTTTCTTT.

The chain is built from TRBV20-1 and TRBJ2-3; perhaps TRBD2 as D (6 bases). The CDR3 length is 14 residues. In germline, CDR1 is DFQATT, CDR2 SNEGSKA (reference sequence). Trimming took off 4 bases at V and 1 base at J, with 12 bases between the two ends. The CDR3 spells CSATRASGTDTQYF. The DNA of the CDR3 is TGCAGTGCTACGAGGGCTAGCGGCACAGATACGCAGTATTTT.

Ten or more counts support this clonotype. V usage is TRBV25-1 and J usage is TRBJ2-7, with D possibly being TRBD2 (5 bases). The CDR3 extends over 14 amino acids. In germline, CDR1 is MGHDK, CDR2 SYGVNS. The germline V and J ends were trimmed by 4 bases and 2 bases, with 12 bases remaining between them. In DNA, the CDR3 is TGTGCCAGCAGTGTAGAAGCGGAGACCTACGAGCAGTACTTC. Translation: CASSVEAETYEQYF.

The J gene is TRBJ2-1, the V gene TRBV27; 9 bases fit TRBD1. The CDR3 length is 13 residues. The ends lost 5 bases at V and 14 bases at J; junction bases unmatched: 10. Looked up from germline, CDR1 is MNHEY and CDR2 is SMNVEV (reference sequence). In DNA form, the CDR3 reads TGTGCCAGCAGTCTCCGAGGGGGGACAGGGAAGTTCTTC. This codes for CASSLRGGTGKFF.

V and J are TRBV7-2 and TRBJ2-5; the match to TRBD2 covers 11 bases. The J segment lost 5 bases and the V segment lost 5 bases, leaving 7 bases of the junction unmatched. The CDR3 sequence is 15 residues long. Germline CDR1 SGHTA, CDR2 FQGNSA. DNA for the CDR3: TGTGCCAGCAGCCCGACCGGGACTAGCGGTGAGACCCAGTACTTC. This gives the protein CASSPTGTSGETQYF.

This clonotype was picked up many times. This sequence joins TRBV29-1 and TRBJ2-1; TRBD2 is a possible D gene (7 bases). CDR1 and CDR2 from the germline V gene are SQVTM and ANQGSEA. CDR3 size: 14 residues. Trimming left V 6 bases short and J 2 bases short, with 14 bases between. CDR3 sequence reads: CSVRGAATYNEQFF. The CDR3 DNA sequence: TGCAGCGTCCGGGGGGCCGCGACCTACAATGAGCAGTTCTTC.

On this clonotype: One junction end disagrees with the germline gene, perhaps due to a read error. This chain joins TRBV6-1 and TRBJ2-7; D remains unclear. This CDR3 contains 13 residues. CDR1 and CDR2 (germline): MNHNS, SASEGT. As DNA, the CDR3 is TGTGCCAGCAGAGAAGCCCAACCCTACGAGCAGTACTTC. Amino acid sequence: CASREAQPYEQYF.

This clonotype was detected once. This chain uses TRBV7-3 with TRBJ2-1; 8 nucleotides agree with TRBD2. The junction had 1 base not matched to a gene; V was cut back by 1 base and J by 5 bases. The germline gives CDR1 SGHTA, CDR2 FQGTGA. The CDR3 runs 14 residues. The CDR3 sequence: CASSLKAGDNEQFF. Here the CDR3 DNA reads TGTGCCAGCAGCTTAAAAGCGGGGGACAATGAGCAGTTCTTC.

This clonotype was detected only a few times. The chain carries TRBV9 and TRBJ2-7; a weak D match, TRBD1 (5 bases). Germline CDR1 and CDR2: SGDLS and YYNGEE. V lost 2 bases to trimming and J lost 1 base, with 13 bases between them. CDR3 length: 15 amino acids. The CDR3 reads CASSVGPATSYEQYF. The CDR3 DNA reads as TGTGCCAGCAGCGTGGGGCCAGCAACTTCCTACGAGCAGTACTTC.

The genes are TRBV30 and TRBJ2-5; 14 nucleotides align to TRBD2. The trim removed 0 bases at V and 7 bases at J, leaving 16 bases unmatched. CDR3 length: 19 amino acids. Germline assignment: CDR1 GTSNPN and CDR2 SVGIG (reference sequence). In DNA form, the CDR3 reads TGTGCCTGGAGTGTTCTGTTTCCGGGACTAGCGGGAGTGAAGGGGACCCAGTACTTC. Its translation is CAWSVLFPGLAGVKGTQYF.

This clonotype turned up a few times. This sequence joins TRBV6-1 and TRBJ2-1; the D is unclear. The CDR3 contains 11 residues. Germline loops: CDR1 MNHNS, CDR2 SASEGT. Trimming cost V 11 bases and J 9 bases, with 14 bases left between them. The CDR3 DNA follows: TGTGCCTGCCGATTCGGGCGTGAGCAGTTCTTC. Residues: CACRFGREQFF.

This clonotype was seen more than once but under ten times. V and J are TRBV27 and TRBJ2-1; D possibly matches TRBD1 or TRBD2 (6 bases each). CDR3 length: 16 residues. The V and J ends lost 1 base and 10 bases respectively, with 20 bases between them. Germline-derived CDR1 and CDR2 are MNHEY and SMNVEV (reference sequence). DNA of the CDR3: TGTGCCAGCAGTTTATGGCAGGGGCGCGGGGTTCGGGAGCAGTTCTTC. Translation: CASSLWQGRGVREQFF.

The V and J genes are TRBV6-2 or TRBV6-3 and TRBJ2-7; maybe TRBD2 (6 bases). Germline lookup yields CDR1 MNHEY and CDR2 SVGEGT. Between the trimmed V and J ends, which lost 8 bases and 3 bases, there was a span of 17 bases. The CDR3 has 14 residues. In DNA form, the CDR3 reads TGTGCCAGCCAAAGGGGAGGCAGGAGCTACGAGCAGTACTTC. Residues: CASQRGGRSYEQYF.

This clonotype has at least ten counts. This sequence joins TRBV24-1 and TRBJ2-1; maybe TRBD2 (6 bases). Germline V gene data show CDR1 as KGHDR and CDR2 as SFDVKD. This CDR3 comprises 13 residues. V gave up 9 bases and J gave up 7 bases, with 15 bases separating them. Here the CDR3 reads CATGVAGRNEQFF. The CDR3 DNA reads as TGTGCCACCGGGGTCGCAGGGAGGAATGAGCAGTTCTTC.

The genes are TRBV7-8 and TRBJ2-5, with D possibly TRBD2 on 6 matching bases. Trimming removed 4 bases at V and 4 bases at J, with 16 bases between. This CDR3 is built from 15 residues. Germline CDR1 reads SGHVS; CDR2 reads FQNEAQ. The CDR3 spells CASSSDWGVSETQYF. In nucleotides, the CDR3 is TGTGCCAGCAGCTCCGATTGGGGGGTTTCAGAGACCCAGTACTTC.

This clonotype was found a few times. V and J are TRBV6-2 or TRBV6-3 and TRBJ2-1, with D possibly TRBD1 on 5 matching bases. The CDR3 spans 13 residues. Trimming pared 10 bases from V and 7 bases from J, leaving 17 bases between. The germline V gene encodes CDR1 MNHEY and CDR2 SVGEGT. CDR3 in amino acids: CATLGRAINEQFF. CDR3 nucleotides: TGTGCCACCCTGGGCAGGGCGATTAATGAGCAGTTCTTC.

This clonotype was counted ten times or more. This rearrangement joins TRBV6-5 to TRBJ2-2, with 9 bases lining up with TRBD2. CDR1 is MNHEY, CDR2 SVGAGI, per germline. The CDR3 length is 15 residues. J lost 6 bases, V lost 0 bases, and 2 bases had no gene match. In DNA, the CDR3 is TGTGCCAGCAGTTACTCTGGCGGGAGGGCCGGGGAGCTGTTTTTT. This gives the protein CASSYSGGRAGELFF.

This clonotype was seen more than once but under ten times. The chain combines TRBV20-1 with TRBJ2-7, with D unclear. The V and J ends lost 3 bases and 4 bases respectively, with 4 bases between them. The CDR3 has 10 amino acids. Germline V gene data show CDR1 as DFQATT and CDR2 as SNEGSKA (reference sequence). The CDR3 spells CSASDYEQYF. CDR3 sequence (DNA): TGCAGTGCTAGTGATTACGAGCAGTACTTC.

The chain has TRBV10-1 and TRBJ2-1; 8 positions match TRBD1. Germline lookup yields CDR1 WNHNN and CDR2 SYGVQD (reference sequence). The length of the CDR3 is 14 residues. The junction had 7 bases not matched to a gene; V was cut back by 4 bases and J by 8 bases. The CDR3 here is CASSARGRRDEQFF. CDR3 coding DNA: TGCGCCAGCAGTGCCAGGGGGCGAAGGGATGAGCAGTTCTTC.

This clonotype was seen at least ten times. This sequence joins TRBV5-1 and TRBJ2-7; weak D call: TRBD1 (5 bases). The germline gives CDR1 SGHRS, CDR2 YFSETQ. Trimming removed 0 bases from V and 1 base from J, with 8 bases in between. The CDR3 is 14 residues long. CDR3 in DNA: TGCGCCAGCAGCTTGGGACAGAGGTCCTACGAGCAGTACTTC. This codes for CASSLGQRSYEQYF.

The chain links TRBV24-1 to TRBJ2-3; 8 bases line up with TRBD2. Germline V CDR1 and CDR2: KGHDR, SFDVKD. This CDR3 has 15 amino acids. V lost 3 bases, J lost 8 bases, and 9 bases stayed unmatched. In DNA form, the CDR3 reads TGTGCCACCAGTGATGGGGGGACTAGTTCGAGTACGCAGTATTTT. Amino acids: CATSDGGTSSSTQYF.